This TCR beta chain was identified in a study of blood T cell repertoires in COVID-19. Repertoires were generated with immunoSEQ multiplex PCR, while TCRdb's copy carries only in-frame clones and drops some. This table has some 240,000 clones, about 85% appearing once. The V gene end was trimmed by 6 bases and the J gene end by 6 bases; junction bases not matched to a gene: 7. The CDR3 totals 14 residues. The germline CDR1 and CDR2 sequences are MNHEY and SMNVEV (reference sequence). The source of this sequence is a woman aged 50 to 65 who had been exposed to COVID-19. Source material: PBMCs or T cells enriched from blood (not recorded which). This chain uses TRBV27 with TRBJ1-2, with 10 bases identical to TRBD1. The DNA for the CDR3 is TGTGCCAGCAGGAGAAGGGACAGGGGTAATGGCTACACCTTC. Translated, it gives CASRRRDRGNGYTF.